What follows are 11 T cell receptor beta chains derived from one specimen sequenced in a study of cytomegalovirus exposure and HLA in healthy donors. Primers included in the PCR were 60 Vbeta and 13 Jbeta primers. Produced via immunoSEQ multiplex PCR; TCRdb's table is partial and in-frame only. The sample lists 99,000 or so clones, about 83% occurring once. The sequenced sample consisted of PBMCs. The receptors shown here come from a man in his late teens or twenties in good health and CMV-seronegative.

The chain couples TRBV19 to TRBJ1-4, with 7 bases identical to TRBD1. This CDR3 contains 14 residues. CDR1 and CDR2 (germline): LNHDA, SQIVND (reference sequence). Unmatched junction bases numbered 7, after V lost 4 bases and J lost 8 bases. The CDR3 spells CASSKRGHREKLFF. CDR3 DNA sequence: TGTGCCAGTAGTAAGAGGGGGCATCGGGAAAAACTGTTTTTT.

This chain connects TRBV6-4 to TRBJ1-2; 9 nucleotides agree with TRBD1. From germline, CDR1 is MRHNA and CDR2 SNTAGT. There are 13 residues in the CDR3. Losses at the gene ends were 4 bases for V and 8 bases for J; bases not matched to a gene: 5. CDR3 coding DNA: TGTGCCAGCAGTGGGACAGGGGAAGGAGGCTACACCTTC. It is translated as CASSGTGEGGYTF.

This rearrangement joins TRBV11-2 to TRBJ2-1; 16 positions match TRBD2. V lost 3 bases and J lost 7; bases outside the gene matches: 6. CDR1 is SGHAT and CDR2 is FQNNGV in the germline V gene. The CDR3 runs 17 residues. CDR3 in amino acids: CASSLGLAGGPGNEQFF. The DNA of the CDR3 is TGTGCCAGCAGCTTGGGACTAGCGGGAGGGCCGGGGAATGAGCAGTTCTTC.

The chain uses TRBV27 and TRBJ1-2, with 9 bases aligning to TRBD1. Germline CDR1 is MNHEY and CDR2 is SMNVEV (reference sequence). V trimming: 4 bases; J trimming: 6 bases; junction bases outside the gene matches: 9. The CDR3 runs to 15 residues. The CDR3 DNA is TGTGCCAGCAGTTCCACCCGGGACAGGGCACATGGCTACACCTTC. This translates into CASSSTRDRAHGYTF.

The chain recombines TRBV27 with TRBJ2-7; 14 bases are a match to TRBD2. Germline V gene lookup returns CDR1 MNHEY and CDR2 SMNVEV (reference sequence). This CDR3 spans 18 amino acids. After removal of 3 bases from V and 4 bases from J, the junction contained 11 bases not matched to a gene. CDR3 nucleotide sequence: TGTGCCAGCAGTTTGCTCGGGACTAGCGGGAGTATCTTGTACGAGCAGTACTTC. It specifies CASSLLGTSGSILYEQYF.

The CDR3 sequence: CASSLDLAGGTGELFF. The CDR3 DNA reads TGCGCCAGCAGCTTGGATCTAGCGGGAGGAACCGGGGAGCTGTTTTTT. The chain carries TRBV5-1 and TRBJ2-2, with 11 bases aligning to TRBD2. J gave up 5 bases and V 0 bases, and 3 bases lay outside the gene matches. Germline V gives CDR1 SGHRS, CDR2 YFSETQ. The CDR3 runs 16 residues.

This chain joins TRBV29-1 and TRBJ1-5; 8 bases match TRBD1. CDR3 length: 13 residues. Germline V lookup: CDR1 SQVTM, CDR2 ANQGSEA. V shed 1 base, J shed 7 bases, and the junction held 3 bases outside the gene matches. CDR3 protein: CSVEVGQGQPQHF. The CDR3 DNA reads TGCAGCGTTGAAGTTGGACAGGGCCAGCCCCAGCATTTT.

The CDR3 region is CASSAVAGRTGELFF. CDR3 in DNA: TGTGCCAGCAGCGCTGTAGCGGGAAGGACCGGGGAGCTGTTTTTT. V gene TRBV5-8 combines with J gene TRBJ2-2, with 8 positions matching TRBD2. Germline CDR1 is SGHTS and CDR2 is YDEGEE. The CDR3 totals 15 residues. V gave up 4 bases and J gave up 5 bases; unmatched junction bases: 7. The variable domain in full, completed from reference TRBV5-8 and TRBJ2-2, reads EAGVTQSPTHLIKTRGQQATLRCSPISGHTSVYWYQQALGLGLQFLLWYDEGEERNRGNFPPRFSGRQFPNYSSELNVNALELEDSALYLCASSAVAGRTGELFFGEGSRLTVL.

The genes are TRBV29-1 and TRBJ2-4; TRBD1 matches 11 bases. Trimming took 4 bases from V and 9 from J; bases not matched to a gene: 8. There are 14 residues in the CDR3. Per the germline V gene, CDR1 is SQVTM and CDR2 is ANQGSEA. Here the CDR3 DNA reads TGCAGCGTTGCGGACAGGGGGCCTATGGTCATTCAGTACTTC. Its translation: CSVADRGPMVIQYF.

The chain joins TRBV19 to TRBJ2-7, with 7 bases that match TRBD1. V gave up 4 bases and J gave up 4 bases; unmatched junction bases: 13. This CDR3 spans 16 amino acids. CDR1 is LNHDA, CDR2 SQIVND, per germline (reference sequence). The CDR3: CASSSRPGQNFYEQYF. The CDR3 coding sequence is TGTGCCAGTAGTAGTCGACCGGGACAGAACTTTTACGAGCAGTACTTC.

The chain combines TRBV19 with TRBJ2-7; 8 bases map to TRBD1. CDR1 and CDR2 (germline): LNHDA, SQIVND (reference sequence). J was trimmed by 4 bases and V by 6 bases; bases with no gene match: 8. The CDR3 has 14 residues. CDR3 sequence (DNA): TGTGCCAGTAGGCAAGGACAGGGTGGTTACGAGCAGTACTTC. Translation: CASRQGQGGYEQYF.